This T cell receptor beta chain was sequenced in a study of cytomegalovirus exposure and HLA in healthy donors. Overall study: Of all 370 or so donors who were genotyped, roughly 81% belonged to the Caucasian-associated ancestry cluster.

PCR amplification relied on 60 Vbeta primers (plus 13 Jbeta primers). Using immunoSEQ multiplex PCR, the repertoire was profiled, and TCRdb retains in-frame clones only, with some absent. Of some 160,000 clones listed, approximately 75% are singletons. This clone was seen just once. This receptor was taken from a man aged 50 to 60 in good health and CMV-seropositive. Sequencing input: PBMCs.

The DNA for the CDR3 is TGTGCCAGCAGCTTAGAAGTAGTGACAGCCGCTGAAGCTTTCTTT. Translation gives CASSLEVVTAAEAFF. The chain uses TRBV7-9 and TRBJ1-1; tentatively, D is TRBD1 (5 bases). CDR3 length equals 15 residues. Trimming pared 1 base from V and 6 bases from J, leaving 15 bases between. The germline V gene has CDR1 SEHNR and CDR2 FQNEAQ (reference sequence).